A single sample is the source of the 17 T cell receptor beta chains below, sequenced in a study of blood T cell repertoires in COVID-19. Repertoires were generated with immunoSEQ multiplex PCR, while TCRdb's copy carries only in-frame clones and drops some. The data show about 140,000 clones, with almost 85% seen just once and under 3% held by the top ten. Sequenced input: peripheral blood. Receptors originate from a man over 45 with acute or convalescent COVID-19.

The rearrangement joins TRBV5-1 to TRBJ2-2; 10 bases match TRBD1. With V trimmed by 5 bases and J by 4 bases, 8 bases remained unmatched. CDR1 and CDR2 (germline): SGHRS, YFSETQ. The CDR3 loop spans 16 amino acids. CDR3 DNA sequence: TGCGCCAGCAGATTAAGCCGGGACAGGGGCACCGGGGAGCTGTTTTTT. Its translation is CASRLSRDRGTGELFF.

The chain couples TRBV7-8 to TRBJ2-3, with 7 bases aligning to TRBD1. This CDR3 is 19 amino acids long. Unmatched junction bases numbered 22, after V lost 4 bases and J lost 6 bases. The germline CDR1 and CDR2 sequences are SGHVS and FQNEAQ. CDR3 residues: CASSSYLQTGEKSGDTQYF. In DNA, the CDR3 is TGTGCCAGCAGCTCATATCTGCAAACAGGGGAGAAGTCGGGGGATACGCAGTATTTT.

This rearrangement joins TRBV11-2 to TRBJ2-7; perhaps TRBD2 as D (6 bases). The CDR3 extends over 15 amino acids. Germline assignment: CDR1 SGHAT and CDR2 FQNNGV. Trimming removed 5 bases at V and 2 bases at J, with 16 bases between. CDR3 coding DNA: TGTGCCAGCAGCGCGGGACTCCAGTCAACCTACGAGCAGTACTTC. It translates to CASSAGLQSTYEQYF.

V usage is TRBV7-3 and J usage is TRBJ2-1; possible D gene TRBD2, 6 bases. The CDR3 length is 13 residues. Between the trimmed V and J ends, which lost 5 bases and 12 bases, there was a span of 17 bases. Per germline, CDR1 SGHTA and CDR2 FQGTGA. CDR3 sequence: CASSAAGTSGQFF. The CDR3 nucleotides read TGTGCCAGCAGCGCCGCTGGGACTTCGGGGCAGTTCTTC.

The chain combines TRBV5-1 with TRBJ2-5, with D possibly TRBD2 on 5 matching bases. CDR1 is SGHRS, CDR2 YFSETQ, per germline. V lost 0 bases and J 5 bases, leaving 14 bases between the germline ends. The CDR3 covers 15 residues. The CDR3 nucleotides are TGCGCCAGCAGCTTGGGAGAGGGAGTGAGGGAGACCCAGTACTTC. Its protein is CASSLGEGVRETQYF.

The chain is built from TRBV6-5 and TRBJ2-7; D call uncertain. V lost 6 bases, J lost 1 base, and 16 bases lay in between. This CDR3 spans 15 amino acids. The germline gives CDR1 MNHEY, CDR2 SVGAGI. CDR3 sequence (DNA): TGTGCCAGCAGCGAGAGGAAAGCCGCGTCCTACGAGCAGTACTTC. It translates to CASSERKAASYEQYF.

V is TRBV12-5 and J is TRBJ2-3, with 7 bases lining up with TRBD1. V gave up 7 bases and J gave up 6 bases; unmatched junction bases: 16. Looked up from germline, CDR1 is LGHNT and CDR2 is FRNRAP. This CDR3 comprises 16 residues. The DNA for the CDR3 is TGTGCTAGTGCCTCCTTCCGAGGGACAGTCATGGATACGCAGTATTTT. It encodes CASASFRGTVMDTQYF.

The J gene is TRBJ2-5, the V gene TRBV14, with 8 bases fitting TRBD2. CDR1 and CDR2 from the germline V gene are SGHDN and FVKESK. There are 17 residues in the CDR3. V trimming: 4 bases; J trimming: 1 base; junction bases outside the gene matches: 11. CDR3 in amino acids: CASSPGKSGSLQETQYF. In nucleotides, the CDR3 is TGTGCCAGCAGCCCGGGGAAAAGCGGGAGCCTCCAAGAGACCCAGTACTTC.

V and J are TRBV7-6 and TRBJ2-3, with 8 bases fitting TRBD2. The CDR3 length is 16 residues. Germline values: CDR1 SGHVS, CDR2 FNYEAQ. V was pared by 0 bases and J by 5 bases, with 7 bases of the junction left unmatched. CDR3 coding DNA: TGTGCCAGCAGCTTAGCGGAGGGACTAGGTGGAGATACGCAGTATTTT. This sequence encodes CASSLAEGLGGDTQYF.

The chain has TRBV15 and TRBJ1-5; 7 bases map to TRBD1. V trimming: 6 bases; J trimming: 2 bases; junction bases outside the gene matches: 4. Germline CDR1 LNHNV, CDR2 YYDKDF (reference sequence). The CDR3 runs 14 residues. The CDR3, as DNA: TGTGCCACCAGTCGAGACAGGGGCAATCAGCCCCAGCATTTT. Translated: CATSRDRGNQPQHF.

The genes are TRBV12-5 and TRBJ1-5, with TRBD1 matching 9 bases. The junction had 3 bases not matched to a gene; V was cut back by 4 bases and J by 2 bases. The germline V gene encodes CDR1 LGHNT and CDR2 FRNRAP. The CDR3 is made up of 15 amino acids. CDR3 nucleotides: TGTGCTAGTGGTTCGGGACAGGGCCGCAATCAGCCCCAGCATTTT. Residues: CASGSGQGRNQPQHF.

This chain connects TRBV9 to TRBJ1-6; 7 nucleotides line up with TRBD1. The V gene's germline CDR1 is SGDLS and CDR2 YYNGEE. V was pared by 6 bases and J by 7 bases, with 10 bases of the junction left unmatched. CDR3 length: 15 residues. The DNA for the CDR3 is TGTGCCAGCACCCTTAGTGGACAGGAAAATTCACCCCTCCACTTT. It is translated as CASTLSGQENSPLHF.

The chain couples TRBV2 to TRBJ1-6, with a possible D match to TRBD1 (6 bases). The V and J ends lost 4 bases and 4 bases respectively, with 14 bases between them. CDR1 and CDR2 (germline): SNHLY, FYNNEI. The CDR3 totals 16 residues. The CDR3 here is CASSASRGGYNSPLHF. In nucleotides, the CDR3 is TGTGCCAGCAGTGCGAGCAGGGGCGGGTATAATTCACCCCTCCACTTT.

This clone was seen once. The rearrangement uses TRBV3-1 (or the pseudogene TRBV3-2) and TRBJ1-1; D unclear. Germline V gene lookup returns CDR1 LGHDT and CDR2 YNNKEL (reference sequence). This CDR3 is 14 amino acids long. Trimming cost V 5 bases and J 3 bases, with 13 bases left between them. The CDR3, as DNA: TGTGCCAGCAGCTTCTCAGGCGGGGACACTGAAGCTTTCTTT. Translated, it gives CASSFSGGDTEAFF.

The V gene is TRBV11-2, the J gene TRBJ1-5; D uncertain. From germline, CDR1 is SGHAT and CDR2 FQNNGV. There are 15 residues in the CDR3. Trimming pared 1 base from V and 5 bases from J, leaving 12 bases between. The CDR3 DNA follows: TGTGCCAGCAGCTTAGTCGAGGGAAACGATCAGCCCCAGCATTTT. Translation: CASSLVEGNDQPQHF.

V is TRBV14 and J is TRBJ2-3; D gene unclear. Germline V gene lookup returns CDR1 SGHDN and CDR2 FVKESK. Trimming removed 4 bases from V and 6 bases from J, with 11 bases in between. The CDR3 is 13 amino acids. CDR3 sequence (DNA): TGTGCCAGCAGCCTGGTCCTATCCGATACGCAGTATTTT. Its protein is CASSLVLSDTQYF.

This clone was observed once. The rearrangement uses TRBV28 and TRBJ1-4; 7 bases are a match to TRBD1. This CDR3 has 14 amino acids. Per germline, CDR1 MDHEN and CDR2 SYDVKM. The J segment lost 6 bases and the V segment lost 6 bases, leaving 7 bases of the junction unmatched. CDR3 DNA sequence: TGTGCCAGCAGACCGCAGGGGGAAGATGAAAAACTGTTTTTT. Translating gives CASRPQGEDEKLFF.